The 17 T cell receptor beta chains below were found in one sample sequenced in a study of cytomegalovirus exposure and HLA in healthy donors. The PCR was carried out with 60 Vbeta primers and 13 Jbeta primers. Assay used: immunoSEQ multiplex PCR; TCRdb lists only in-frame clones, some missing. This sample carries around 130,000 clones, 73% of them seen once, and the ten largest clones take over 2%. The material sequenced was PBMCs. These TCRs come from a woman in her thirties or forties in good health and CMV-seropositive.

This clone was counted a single time. This chain connects TRBV10-3 to TRBJ2-5, with 10 bases lining up with TRBD1. The tail of the sequence fits TRBJ2-7 better, so the J call may be wrong. CDR1 is ENHRY, CDR2 SYGVKD, per germline. This CDR3 has 16 residues. The CDR3 loop reads CAISDPRDRGFYEQYF. The CDR3 nucleotides are TGTGCCATCAGTGATCCCCGGGACAGGGGATTCTACGAGCAGTACTTC.

The chain joins TRBV7-3 to TRBJ2-3, with TRBD2 matching 8 bases. The CDR3 sequence is 17 residues long. Germline-derived CDR1 and CDR2 are SGHTA and FQGTGA. J lost 0 bases, V lost 5 bases, and 10 bases had no gene match. DNA for the CDR3: TGTGCCAGCAGCCCCGGCAGCGGGAGAGGGAGCACAGATACGCAGTATTTT. Amino acid sequence: CASSPGSGRGSTDTQYF.

This clone turned up a few times. The chain has TRBV7-2 and TRBJ2-7; TRBD2 might be the D (5 bases). V lost 1 base to trimming and J lost 4 bases, with 11 bases between them. The germline V gene has CDR1 SGHTA and CDR2 FQGNSA. The CDR3 runs to 14 residues. The CDR3 sequence: CASSLEAATYEQYF. The DNA of the CDR3 is TGTGCCAGCAGCTTAGAAGCGGCCACTTACGAGCAGTACTTC.

This clone was picked up one time. The rearrangement joins TRBV28 to TRBJ2-7, with 7 bases matching TRBD2. Germline loops: CDR1 MDHEN, CDR2 SYDVKM. V shed 6 bases and J 7 bases; nucleotides not matched to a gene: 6. The CDR3 is 12 amino acids. The CDR3 DNA sequence: TGTGCCAGCAGACTAACGCGGGGGGAGCAGTACTTC. Translating it yields CASRLTRGEQYF.

The V gene is TRBV6-5, the J gene TRBJ2-7; 9 nucleotides match TRBD1. The CDR3 totals 14 residues. The V gene end was trimmed by 5 bases and the J gene end by 2 bases; junction bases not matched to a gene: 4. Germline values: CDR1 MNHEY, CDR2 SVGAGI. CDR3 in amino acids: CASSRTGAAYEQYF. In DNA, the CDR3 is TGTGCCAGCAGTAGGACAGGGGCGGCCTACGAGCAGTACTTC.

The chain combines TRBV7-2 with TRBJ2-1; 7 nucleotides line up with TRBD1. Germline trimming cut 2 bases from V and 3 bases from J; bases unmatched to any gene: 10. CDR1 is SGHTA, CDR2 FQGNSA, per germline. The CDR3 extends over 17 amino acids. For the CDR3, the DNA is TGTGCCAGCAGCTTAAGAGGGGGCGGTAGCTTCTACAATGAGCAGTTCTTC. Amino acid sequence: CASSLRGGGSFYNEQFF.

J is TRBJ1-5 and V is TRBV5-1; 11 nucleotides match TRBD1. The CDR3 covers 15 residues. Germline trimming cut 4 bases from V and 5 bases from J; bases unmatched to any gene: 5. Germline V gene lookup returns CDR1 SGHRS and CDR2 YFSETQ. CDR3 sequence reads: CASSPGQGVDQPQHF. The CDR3 DNA follows: TGCGCCAGCAGCCCGGGACAGGGGGTCGATCAGCCCCAGCATTTT.

The V gene is TRBV7-9, the J gene TRBJ2-7, with a possible D match to TRBD1 (6 bases). In germline, CDR1 is SEHNR, CDR2 FQNEAQ (reference sequence). There are 12 residues in the CDR3. Trimming took off 5 bases at V and 4 bases at J, with 9 bases between the two ends. The CDR3 DNA is TGTGCCAGCAGCATAGACAGGTACGAGCAGTACTTC. It specifies CASSIDRYEQYF.

The V gene is TRBV18, the J gene TRBJ1-1; D possibly corresponds to TRBD1 (6 bases). Trimming took off 5 bases at V and 0 bases at J, with 13 bases between the two ends. The CDR3 runs to 15 residues. Germline loops: CDR1 KGHSH, CDR2 LQKENI. CDR3 DNA sequence: TGTGCCAGCTCATCAGACAGGCTAATGAACACTGAAGCTTTCTTT. The encoded protein is CASSSDRLMNTEAFF. Full variable domain (missing parts from reference TRBV18 and TRBJ1-1): NAGVMQNPRHLVRRRGQEARLRCSPMKGHSHVYWYRQLPEEGLKFMVYLQKENIIDESGMPKERFSAEFPKEGPSILRIQQVVRGDSAAYFCASSSDRLMNTEAFFGQGTRLTVV.

This clone appeared once. The chain has TRBV10-1 and TRBJ1-1; a weak D match, TRBD1 (5 bases). Germline values: CDR1 WNHNN, CDR2 SYGVQD (reference sequence). CDR3 size: 16 residues. V shed 4 bases and J shed 0 bases, with 15 bases lying between them. The CDR3 here is CASSARPGYMNTEAFF. CDR3 DNA sequence: TGCGCCAGCAGTGCTCGGCCAGGGTACATGAACACTGAAGCTTTCTTT.

The genes are TRBV2 and TRBJ2-3; D might be TRBD2 (5 bases). V was trimmed by 2 bases and J by 6 bases, leaving 6 bases between them. The CDR3 is 12 residues long. Germline V CDR1 and CDR2: SNHLY, FYNNEI. The CDR3 is CASSERGDTQYF. The CDR3 region has the DNA TGTGCCAGCAGTGAACGGGGTGATACGCAGTATTTT.

The rearrangement uses TRBV28 and TRBJ2-2; a weak D match, TRBD2 (8 bases). Germline CDR1 and CDR2: MDHEN and SYDVKM. V was pared by 1 base and J by 7 bases, with 22 bases between. The CDR3 runs to 18 residues. The CDR3 bases are TGTGCCAGCAGTTTATTGGCAGGGGGGACTAGAAAAATCGGGGAGCTGTTTTTT. Its translation is CASSLLAGGTRKIGELFF.

CDR3 loop: CASRGRINEKLFF. The DNA for the CDR3 is TGTGCCAGCAGGGGGCGGATTAATGAAAAACTGTTTTTT. The rearrangement uses TRBV28 and TRBJ1-4; weak D call: TRBD1 (5 bases). Germline V lookup: CDR1 MDHEN, CDR2 SYDVKM. V was trimmed by 6 bases and J by 4 bases, leaving 9 bases between them. The CDR3 sequence is 13 residues long.

V gene TRBV28 combines with J gene TRBJ1-1, with D tentatively TRBD1 (5 bases). The CDR3 runs to 15 residues. Germline CDR1 and CDR2: MDHEN and SYDVKM. Trimming stripped 3 bases from V and 5 bases from J, with 16 bases between. The DNA of the CDR3 is TGTGCCAGCAGTTTCCTCCAGGGCCCAGGGACTGAAGCTTTCTTT. This translates into CASSFLQGPGTEAFF.

CDR3 in amino acids: CASRTGTGNTGELFF. The CDR3 DNA reads as TGTGCCAGTAGGACCGGGACAGGGAACACCGGGGAGCTGTTTTTT. The chain is built from TRBV19 and TRBJ2-2, with 8 bases that match TRBD1. J was trimmed by 1 base and V by 6 bases; bases with no gene match: 4. Germline loops: CDR1 LNHDA, CDR2 SQIVND (reference sequence). The CDR3 spans 15 residues.

The chain carries TRBV5-1 and TRBJ1-1; D not resolved. V was cut by 3 bases and J by 0 bases, with 6 bases left in between. There are 13 residues in the CDR3. CDR1 is SGHRS, CDR2 YFSETQ, per germline. CDR3 amino acids: CASSSIMNTEAFF. The CDR3 DNA follows: TGCGCCAGCAGCTCTATTATGAACACTGAAGCTTTCTTT.

The chain recombines TRBV11-1 with TRBJ2-3; D may be TRBD1 (6 bases). Germline V gene sequence: CDR1 SGHAT, CDR2 FQDESV (reference sequence). V shed 1 base and J shed 6 bases, with 17 bases lying between them. The CDR3 length is 16 residues. CDR3 sequence: CASSLDDRTTADTQYF. In nucleotides, the CDR3 is TGTGCCAGCAGCTTAGACGACAGGACCACAGCGGATACGCAGTATTTT.